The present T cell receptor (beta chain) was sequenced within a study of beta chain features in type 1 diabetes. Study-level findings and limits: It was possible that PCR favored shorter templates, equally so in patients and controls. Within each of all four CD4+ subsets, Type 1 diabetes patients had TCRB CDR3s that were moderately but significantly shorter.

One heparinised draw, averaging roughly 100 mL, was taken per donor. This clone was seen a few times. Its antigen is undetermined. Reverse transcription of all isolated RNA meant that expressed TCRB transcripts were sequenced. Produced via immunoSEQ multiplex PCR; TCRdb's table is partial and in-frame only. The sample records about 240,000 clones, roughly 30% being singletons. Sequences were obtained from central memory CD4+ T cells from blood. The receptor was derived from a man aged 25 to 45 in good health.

CDR3 coding DNA: TGTGCCAGCAGCGTAGATTGGACTAGCGGGAGCGGCGAGACCCAGTACTTC. Protein product: CASSVDWTSGSGETQYF. The V call is TRBV9, the J call TRBJ2-5, with 13 bases aligning to TRBD2. The CDR3 contains 17 residues. Germline V lookup: CDR1 SGDLS, CDR2 YYNGEE. Germline trimming cut 0 bases from V and 5 bases from J; bases unmatched to any gene: 7.